Listed below are T cell receptor beta chains from one sample, sequenced in a study of T cells in Graves' hyperthyroidism and ophthalmopathy. In TCRdb, the multiplex PCR reads were re-called with MiXCR into one record per CDR3 protein. This repertoire shows around 560,000 distinct CDR3 sequences, over 15% found once; its top ten account for around 19%. Sequencing was done on a sample of blood. All receptors derive from a woman between 18 and 29 years old with Graves' hyperthyroidism. The CDR3 runs from the conserved cysteine through the conserved F or W. D genes are given only for firm matches. Clone size, where shown, is once, few, many, or a class for clones that have expanded.

>TRBJ2-7|-|TRBV7-2|few
CASSISSSGPYEQYF
TGTGCCAGCAGCATCTCTTCGTCGGGTCCCTACGAGCAGTACTTC
>TRBJ2-1|TRBD1|TRBV15|few
CATSRGPGQPDNEQFF
TGTGCCACCAGCAGAGGTCCGGGACAGCCCGACAATGAGCAGTTCTTC
>TRBJ2-7|TRBD1|TRBV28|many
CASSRQGDPYEQYF
TGTGCCAGCAGTAGACAGGGCGACCCCTACGAGCAGTACTTC
>TRBJ1-1|-|TRBV12-5|-
CASGTTGTVNTEAFF
TGTGCTAGTGGCACTACCGGGACGGTGAACACTGAAGCTTTCTTT
>TRBJ2-2|-|TRBV15|-
CATSRETGAGELFF
TGTGCCACCAGCAGAGAAACAGGAGCCGGGGAGCTGTTTTTT
>TRBJ1-1|TRBD1|TRBV2|many
CARGQGWTEAFF
TGTGCCAGGGGACAGGGGTGGACTGAAGCTTTCTTT
>TRBJ1-4|-|TRBV12-3/TRBV12-4|few
CASSSRGMGSEKLFF
TGTGCCAGCAGTTCCCGTGGGATGGGTAGTGAAAAACTGTTTTTT
>TRBJ1-1|TRBD1|TRBV12-3/TRBV12-4|many
CASSLRGLGTEAFF
TGTGCCAGCAGCCTCAGGGGGCTCGGCACTGAAGCTTTCTTT
>TRBJ2-5|TRBD1|TRBV29-1|many
CSVRRDRGKETQYF
TGCAGCGTCCGACGGGACAGGGGGAAAGAGACCCAGTACTTC
>TRBJ1-4|-|TRBV6-1|few
CASSRDGYATNEKLFF
TGTGCCAGCAGCCGGGACGGTTACGCAACTAATGAAAAACTGTTTTTT
>TRBJ2-5|TRBD2|TRBV5-1|-
CASSLVSGGPSAETQYF
TGCGCCAGCAGCTTGGTTAGCGGGGGTCCATCCGCAGAGACCCAGTACTTC
>TRBJ2-3|-|TRBV7-6|many
CASSLGSGGSTDTQYF
TGTGCCAGCAGCCTAGGATCAGGGGGGAGCACAGATACGCAGTATTTT
>TRBJ1-1|-|TRBV9|many
CASSVKGGTEAFF
TGTGCCAGCAGCGTAAAGGGGGGTACTGAAGCTTTCTTT
>TRBJ2-1|-|TRBV24-1|few
CATSDPLSTSYNEQFF
TGTGCCACCAGTGATCCCCTGTCTACGTCCTACAATGAGCAGTTCTTC
>TRBJ2-7|-|TRBV5-1|once
CASSPEVGGAYEQYF
TGCGCCAGCAGCCCGGAGGTAGGGGGGGCCTACGAGCAGTACTTC
>TRBJ1-1|-|TRBV20-1|few
CSARGGEGVPEAFF
TGCAGTGCTAGAGGTGGGGAGGGGGTCCCTGAAGCTTTCTTT
>TRBJ1-5|-|TRBV11-2|-
CASSLLGGDPQPQHF
TGTGCCAGCAGCTTACTTGGAGGGGATCCTCAGCCCCAGCATTTT
>TRBJ1-2|-|TRBV5-1|many
CASSTQGGDYGYTF
TGCGCCAGCAGCACTCAGGGTGGGGACTATGGCTACACCTTC
>TRBJ2-7|-|TRBV12-3/TRBV12-4|many
CASSLWGREQYF
TGTGCCAGCAGTTTGTGGGGCCGCGAGCAGTACTTC
>TRBJ2-5|-|TRBV20-1|many
CSARDLHYQETQYF
TGCAGTGCTAGAGATTTGCACTACCAAGAGACCCAGTACTTC
>TRBJ2-7|-|TRBV20-1|many
CSATDGTQGSYEQYF
TGCAGTGCTACGGATGGGACACAAGGCTCCTACGAGCAGTACTTC
>TRBJ2-2|-|TRBV18|-
CASSPRRPANTGELFF
TGTGCCAGCTCACCACGCAGGCCAGCGAACACCGGGGAGCTGTTTTTT
>TRBJ2-5|-|TRBV9|-
CASSVEGGGGETQYF
TGTGCCAGCAGCGTAGAGGGGGGAGGCGGCGAGACCCAGTACTTC
>TRBJ2-3|TRBD2|TRBV20-1|many
CSATRADGGTDTQYF
TGCAGTGCTACCCGGGCCGACGGGGGGACAGATACGCAGTATTTT
>TRBJ1-5|TRBD1|TRBV7-2|many
CASSLGQGANQPQHF
TGTGCCAGCAGCTTAGGTCAGGGGGCTAACCAGCCCCAGCATTTT